This T cell receptor beta chain was identified during a study of shared clonotypes between healthy human individuals. Naive CD8 cells were CD45RO-negative, positively selected for CCR7, excluding terminally differentiated effector memory CD45RA+ cells. The data were produced by immunoSEQ multiplex PCR, yet TCRdb's version contains in-frame clones alone and is incomplete. The table has roughly 2 million clones, approximately 95% seen once; the top ten hold 0.85% to 1.2%. The germline V gene encodes CDR1 MGHRA and CDR2 YSYEKL. This CDR3 has 18 residues. Trimming shortened V by 1 base and J by 2 bases, and 18 bases separated the two germline ends.

The V gene is TRBV4-1, the J gene TRBJ2-1, with D uncertain. Sequencing input: naive CD8+ T cells sorted from blood. This clonotype was obtained from a man aged 18 to 29 in good health. The CDR3 region is CASSQGLGGEVPYNEQFF. The DNA of the CDR3 is TGCGCCAGCAGCCAAGGGCTTGGCGGAGAGGTTCCCTACAATGAGCAGTTCTTC.